This passage covers 31 T cell receptor beta chains from one sample sequenced in a study of T-cell reconstitution after alpha-beta-depleted transplantation in children. Researchers prepared the TCRbeta library using unique molecular identifiers, the study reports. From the PCR reads, TCRdb called clonotypes with MiXCR, one entry per CDR3 protein. The sample lists hundreds of thousands of distinct CDR3 sequences; over 10% were seen once. Sequences were derived from PBMCs, mostly from graft donor cells, sampled 360 days after TCRalphabeta/CD19-depleted stem cell transplant. The receptor set was obtained from a male patient younger than 18 who had a stem cell transplant for acute myeloid leukemia, so the T cells may come from the graft donor.

This clonotype was seen a few times. This chain joins TRBV28 and TRBJ2-7; possibly TRBD2 for D (6 bases). The CDR3 contains 15 residues. Germline CDR1 reads MDHEN; CDR2 reads SYDVKM. Deletions cut 5 bases from V and 5 bases from J, with 19 bases between. This CDR3 is CASSPGRGFADEQYF. The CDR3 nucleotides read TGTGCCAGCAGTCCCGGACGGGGGTTCGCGGACGAGCAGTACTTC. The complete variable domain, with remaining parts taken from reference TRBV28 and TRBJ2-7, reads DVKVTQSSRYLVKRTGEKVFLECVQDMDHENMFWYRQDPGLGLRLIYFSYDVKMKEKGDIPEGYSVSREKKERFSLILESASTNQTSMYLCASSPGRGFADEQYFGPGTRLTVT.

The CDR3 nucleotides read TGTGCCAGCAGTCAGACAGGGGGGGGACCAGATACGCAGTATTTT. As protein: CASSQTGGGPDTQYF. The chain couples TRBV6-1 to TRBJ2-3, with 9 bases matching TRBD1. The junction had 7 bases not matched to a gene; V was cut back by 5 bases and J by 4 bases. The CDR3 has 15 residues. CDR1 is MNHNS, CDR2 SASEGT, per germline.

J is TRBJ2-7 and V is TRBV4-3; 10 positions match TRBD2. The CDR3 covers 17 residues. Unmatched junction bases numbered 13, after V lost 1 base and J lost 7 bases. Germline loops: CDR1 LGHNA, CDR2 YSLEER. CDR3 sequence reads: CASSQGAWTSGRGEQYF. CDR3 in DNA: TGCGCCAGCAGCCAAGGAGCCTGGACTAGCGGTAGAGGGGAGCAGTACTTC.

This clonotype was seen only a few times. The genes are TRBV12-3 or TRBV12-4 and TRBJ2-5; 8 bases are shared with TRBD1. V lost 3 bases to trimming and J lost 5 bases; unmatched junction nucleotides: 8. CDR3 length: 15 amino acids. CDR3: CASSFSGGAEETQYF. The CDR3 coding sequence is TGTGCCAGCAGTTTCTCAGGGGGCGCCGAGGAGACCCAGTACTTC.

The V gene is TRBV20-1, the J gene TRBJ1-1; 10 nucleotides agree with TRBD1. CDR1 is DFQATT and CDR2 is SNEGSKA in the germline V gene (reference sequence). V shed 1 base and J 1 base; nucleotides not matched to a gene: 3. CDR3 length: 15 residues. The CDR3 here is CSARVRQGANTEAFF. CDR3 in DNA: TGCAGTGCTAGAGTCAGACAGGGGGCGAACACTGAAGCTTTCTTT.

This clonotype was detected only a few times. This chain connects TRBV29-1 to TRBJ2-1, with 11 bases matching TRBD2. From germline, CDR1 is SQVTM and CDR2 ANQGSEA. This CDR3 has 11 residues. In nucleotides, the CDR3 is TGCAGGACTAGCGGGATCGATGAGCAGTTCTTC. It encodes CRTSGIDEQFF.

This clonotype was counted a single time. The CDR3 spells CASSPGHGNTIYF. CDR3 nucleotides: TGTGCCAGCAGTCCAGGGCACGGAAACACCATATATTTT. The genes are TRBV12-3 or TRBV12-4 and TRBJ1-3; a possible D gene is TRBD1 (5 bases). V shed 5 bases and J shed 4 bases, with 9 bases lying between them. The CDR3 is 13 residues long.

The chain recombines TRBV30 with TRBJ1-2; no definite D call. This CDR3 region has 12 residues. Deletions cut 1 base from V and 1 base from J, with 4 bases between. Germline V gives CDR1 GTSNPN, CDR2 SVGIG (reference sequence). CDR3 sequence reads: CAWSAVNYGYTF. CDR3 sequence (DNA): TGTGCCTGGAGTGCAGTTAACTATGGCTACACCTTC.

The chain links TRBV10-3 to TRBJ1-5; the match to TRBD1 covers 9 bases. The CDR3 totals 14 residues. The junction had 3 bases not matched to a gene; V was cut back by 2 bases and J by 7 bases. Germline CDR1 and CDR2: ENHRY and SYGVKD. The CDR3 is CAISEGTGNQPQHF. The CDR3 region has the DNA TGTGCCATCAGTGAGGGGACAGGGAACCAGCCCCAGCATTTT.

The rearrangement uses TRBV28 and TRBJ2-7; a possible D gene is TRBD2 (6 bases). CDR1 and CDR2 from the germline V gene are MDHEN and SYDVKM. Trimming removed 6 bases at V and 2 bases at J, with 11 bases between. The CDR3 is 13 amino acids. CDR3 nucleotide sequence: TGTGCCAGCAGCTGGAGGGGCGCCTACGAGCAGTACTTC. The encoded protein is CASSWRGAYEQYF.

This sequence joins TRBV21-1 and TRBJ2-1; TRBD2, the table's D call, was not compared with the DNA. TRBV21-1 is given as a pseudogene. The CDR3 sequence is 20 residues long. The CDR3 reads CASIPKGADSGRGPGHEQFF. The CDR3 DNA follows: TGTGCCAGCATTCCTAAGGGGGCCGATAGCGGGAGGGGTCCGGGCCATGAGCAGTTCTTC.

This clonotype was observed a few times. The chain carries TRBV12-3 or TRBV12-4 and TRBJ2-3; maybe TRBD2 (5 bases). With 5 bases removed from V and 7 bases from J, the gap between germline ends came to 16 bases. The length of the CDR3 is 14 residues. The CDR3 sequence is CASSLLHPGNTQYF. In DNA, the CDR3 is TGTGCCAGCAGTCTTCTTCACCCGGGAAATACGCAGTATTTT.

The chain couples TRBV15 to TRBJ2-5; 11 bases match TRBD2. This CDR3 is 17 amino acids long. The ends lost 5 bases at V and 5 bases at J; junction bases unmatched: 13. The germline V gene encodes CDR1 LNHNV and CDR2 YYDKDF (reference sequence). CDR3 sequence: CATSLWALAGVGETQYF. CDR3 sequence (DNA): TGTGCCACCAGCCTGTGGGCACTAGCGGGAGTCGGGGAGACCCAGTACTTC.

V and J are TRBV4-3 and TRBJ1-3; no reliable D call. The CDR3 has 13 amino acids. Trimming took 3 bases from V and 4 from J, leaving 7 bases between them. Germline values: CDR1 LGHNA, CDR2 YSLEER. The CDR3 here is CASSQAGGNTIYF. The CDR3 region has the DNA TGCGCCAGCAGCCAGGCAGGCGGAAACACCATATATTTT.

V is TRBV7-9 and J is TRBJ2-7; D remains unclear. This CDR3 contains 15 residues. The germline V and J ends were trimmed by 1 base and 2 bases, with 12 bases remaining between them. CDR1 is SEHNR and CDR2 is FQNEAQ in the germline V gene (reference sequence). CDR3 in DNA: TGTGCCAGCAGCTTAGACTCGACATATACCTACGAGCAGTACTTC. This encodes CASSLDSTYTYEQYF.

This clonotype has more than one count but fewer than ten. The chain couples TRBV4-2 to TRBJ2-6; D is perhaps TRBD2 (5 bases). The CDR3 contains 17 residues. Looked up from germline, CDR1 is LGHNA and CDR2 is YNFKEQ. The V and J ends lost 1 base and 3 bases respectively, with 13 bases between them. The CDR3, as DNA: TGTGCCAGCAGCCAAGTAGCGTCGGGGAATGGGGCCAACGTCCTGACTTTC. Its translation is CASSQVASGNGANVLTF.

At least ten counts were recorded for this clonotype. The J gene is TRBJ2-4, the V gene TRBV11-2; TRBD2 is a possible D gene (6 bases). Trimming pared 5 bases from V and 0 bases from J, leaving 14 bases between. CDR3 size: 16 residues. CDR1 and CDR2 (germline): SGHAT, FQNNGV. The CDR3 DNA reads TGTGCCAGCAGCCCCCCGAGGGGACTAGCCAAAAACATTCAGTACTTC. Translated: CASSPPRGLAKNIQYF.

This clonotype was found a few times. V usage is TRBV29-1 and J usage is TRBJ2-3; 11 nucleotides align to TRBD1. Trimming cost V 0 bases and J 1 base; bases outside gene matches: 6. The CDR3 contains 17 residues. CDR1 is SQVTM and CDR2 is ANQGSEA in the germline V gene. CDR3 DNA sequence: TGCAGCGTTGAAGATCCGGACAGGGGGCGAGGCACAGATACGCAGTATTTT. This translates into CSVEDPDRGRGTDTQYF.

This clonotype came up many times. The chain joins TRBV7-2 to TRBJ2-3, with 8 bases lining up with TRBD2. Unmatched junction bases numbered 3, after V lost 6 bases and J lost 4 bases. This CDR3 spans 13 amino acids. From germline, CDR1 is SGHTA and CDR2 FQGNSA. This CDR3 is CASRHGGADTQYF. DNA of the CDR3: TGTGCCAGCAGACACGGGGGGGCAGATACGCAGTATTTT.

This clonotype came up many times. This chain connects TRBV20-1 to TRBJ2-5, with 7 bases aligning to TRBD2. The germline V gene has CDR1 DFQATT and CDR2 SNEGSKA (reference sequence). The V segment lost 1 base and the J segment 0 bases; nucleotides outside the gene matches: 2. The CDR3 length is 14 residues. CDR3 DNA sequence: TGCAGTGCTAGAGGGGGAGGGTACCAAGAGACCCAGTACTTC. It translates to CSARGGGYQETQYF.

This clonotype was seen only a few times. V is TRBV20-1 and J is TRBJ2-1; 8 nucleotides align to TRBD2. V gave up 3 bases and J gave up 1 base; unmatched junction bases: 8. The CDR3 has 16 amino acids. Germline V gene sequence: CDR1 DFQATT, CDR2 SNEGSKA (reference sequence). CDR3: CSARDLAGQSYNEQFF. Here the CDR3 DNA reads TGCAGTGCTAGGGATCTAGCGGGCCAATCCTACAATGAGCAGTTCTTC.

The J gene is TRBJ1-4, the V gene TRBV20-1, with D perhaps TRBD1 (6 bases). The CDR3 sequence is 12 residues long. The V gene's germline CDR1 is DFQATT and CDR2 SNEGSKA (reference sequence). Between the trimmed V and J ends, which lost 4 bases and 5 bases, there was a span of 8 bases. The CDR3 loop reads CSATGGNEKLFF. DNA for the CDR3: TGCAGTGCTACCGGGGGCAATGAAAAACTGTTTTTT.

This clonotype has just a few counts. The chain carries TRBV29-1 and TRBJ2-6, with TRBD2 as a possible D gene (5 bases). The CDR3 is 15 amino acids. V was shortened by 6 bases and J by 4 bases, with 16 bases between the two germline ends. From germline, CDR1 is SQVTM and CDR2 ANQGSEA. The DNA for the CDR3 is TGCAGCGTGTATGGGAGAAAGGAAGGGGCCAACGTCCTGACTTTC. It yields the protein CSVYGRKEGANVLTF.

This rearrangement joins TRBV4-3 to TRBJ2-7, with a tentative D call TRBD2 (5 bases). CDR1 and CDR2 from the germline V gene are LGHNA and YSLEER. V dropped 1 base and J dropped 5 bases, with 18 bases sitting between them. There are 16 residues in the CDR3. Here the CDR3 DNA reads TGCGCCAGCAGCCAAGGGCCTGGTAGAGGGATGGACGAGCAGTACTTC. It translates to CASSQGPGRGMDEQYF.

The sample holds a few counts of this clonotype. The J gene is TRBJ1-5, the V gene TRBV6-1; 8 bases are shared with TRBD1. Trimming at V came to 6 bases and at J to 4 bases, leaving 17 bases not matched to a gene. This CDR3 spans 18 amino acids. The V gene's germline CDR1 is MNHNS and CDR2 SASEGT. The CDR3 DNA is TGTGCCAGCAGCCCCTTAGACAGGGGTAATCCTAAAAATCAGCCCCAGCATTTT. Its translation: CASSPLDRGNPKNQPQHF.

This clonotype was picked up a small number of times. The J gene is TRBJ2-1, the V gene TRBV7-6; 7 positions match TRBD2. Trimming took 4 bases from V and 3 from J; bases not matched to a gene: 15. Per the germline V gene, CDR1 is SGHVS and CDR2 is FNYEAQ. The CDR3 spans 18 residues. The DNA of the CDR3 is TGTGCCAGCAGCTCAGCTCCAAATAGCGGGCTGAACTACAATGAGCAGTTCTTC. This encodes CASSSAPNSGLNYNEQFF.

This chain links TRBV24-1 with TRBJ2-7; the D is unclear. This CDR3 has 12 residues. Per the germline V gene, CDR1 is KGHDR and CDR2 is SFDVKD. Trimming took 4 bases from V and 3 from J, leaving 6 bases between them. DNA of the CDR3: TGTGCCACCAGTGAGTTCGGCTACGAGCAGTACTTC. Translated, it gives CATSEFGYEQYF.

This clonotype was recorded a few times. V usage is TRBV11-2 and J usage is TRBJ2-7; possible D gene TRBD2, 5 bases. From germline, CDR1 is SGHAT and CDR2 FQNNGV. V was trimmed by 6 bases and J by 6 bases, leaving 12 bases between them. This CDR3 contains 12 residues. The CDR3 here is CASSTLGSEQYF. CDR3 coding DNA: TGTGCCAGCAGTACTCTAGGGAGCGAGCAGTACTTC. Combining the CDR3 with reference TRBV11-2 and TRBJ2-7 gives the whole variable domain EAGVAQSPRYKIIEKRQSVAFWCNPISGHATLYWYQQILGQGPKLLIQFQNNGVVDDSQLPKDRFSAERLKGVDSTLKIQPAKLEDSAVYLCASSTLGSEQYFGPGTRLTVT.

The table lists this clonotype with a few counts. The V gene is TRBV18, the J gene TRBJ2-7, with D possibly TRBD2 on 6 matching bases. CDR1 and CDR2 (germline): KGHSH, LQKENI. The CDR3 is 19 amino acids. The ends were cut back, 1 base at V and 9 bases at J, with 31 bases in the middle. The CDR3 protein is CASSPRMVNTKGNPGGQYF. The CDR3, as DNA: TGTGCCAGCTCACCACGCATGGTTAATACAAAAGGGAACCCCGGGGGGCAGTACTTC.

In this sample, this clonotype turned up a few times. The gene calls are TRBV11-2 and TRBJ2-2; 7 positions match TRBD1. The ends lost 3 bases at V and 6 bases at J; junction bases unmatched: 7. The CDR3 covers 15 residues. Germline V lookup: CDR1 SGHAT, CDR2 FQNNGV. The CDR3 bases are TGTGCCAGCAGCTTTCAGGGGGTGCTTGCCGGGGAGCTGTTTTTT. This codes for CASSFQGVLAGELFF. Looking up the rest from reference TRBV11-2 and TRBJ2-2 gives the full variable domain: EAGVAQSPRYKIIEKRQSVAFWCNPISGHATLYWYQQILGQGPKLLIQFQNNGVVDDSQLPKDRFSAERLKGVDSTLKIQPAKLEDSAVYLCASSFQGVLAGELFFGEGSRLTVL.

The V gene is TRBV11-2, the J gene TRBJ1-4, with TRBD1 identical over 8 bases. The trim removed 4 bases at V and 2 bases at J, leaving 6 bases unmatched. The CDR3 runs to 16 residues. CDR1 and CDR2 from the germline V gene are SGHAT and FQNNGV. Here the CDR3 DNA reads TGTGCCAGCAGCTCCTACAGGGGGAGGACTAATGAAAAACTGTTTTTT. Protein: CASSSYRGRTNEKLFF.